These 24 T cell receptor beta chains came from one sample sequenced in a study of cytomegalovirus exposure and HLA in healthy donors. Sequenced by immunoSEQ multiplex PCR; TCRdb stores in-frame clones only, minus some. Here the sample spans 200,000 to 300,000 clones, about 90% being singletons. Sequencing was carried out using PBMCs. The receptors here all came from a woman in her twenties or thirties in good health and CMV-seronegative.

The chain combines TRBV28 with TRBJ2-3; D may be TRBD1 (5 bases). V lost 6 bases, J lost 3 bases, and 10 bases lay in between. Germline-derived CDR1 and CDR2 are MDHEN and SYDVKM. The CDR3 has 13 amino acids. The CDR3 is CASSPSGTDTQYF. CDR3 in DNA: TGTGCCAGCAGCCCTTCAGGGACAGATACGCAGTATTTT. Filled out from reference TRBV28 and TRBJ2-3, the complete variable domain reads DVKVTQSSRYLVKRTGEKVFLECVQDMDHENMFWYRQDPGLGLRLIYFSYDVKMKEKGDIPEGYSVSREKKERFSLILESASTNQTSMYLCASSPSGTDTQYFGPGTRLTVL.

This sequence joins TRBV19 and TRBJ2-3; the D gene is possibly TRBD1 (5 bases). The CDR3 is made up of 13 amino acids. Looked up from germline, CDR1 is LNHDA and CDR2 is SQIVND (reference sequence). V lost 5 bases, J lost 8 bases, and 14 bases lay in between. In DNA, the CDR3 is TGTGCCAGTAGTTTGGGCAGGGCCCTTACGCAGTATTTT. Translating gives CASSLGRALTQYF.

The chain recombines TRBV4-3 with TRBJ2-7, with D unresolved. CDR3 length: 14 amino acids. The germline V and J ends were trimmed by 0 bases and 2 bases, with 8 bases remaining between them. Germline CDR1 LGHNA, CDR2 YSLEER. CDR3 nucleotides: TGCGCCAGCAGCCAAGAGGACCGAACCTACGAGCAGTACTTC. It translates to CASSQEDRTYEQYF.

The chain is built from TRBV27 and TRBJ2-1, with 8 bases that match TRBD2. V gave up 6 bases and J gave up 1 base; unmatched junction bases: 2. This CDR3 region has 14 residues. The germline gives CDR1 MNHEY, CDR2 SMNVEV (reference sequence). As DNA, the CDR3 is TGTGCCAGCAGACTAGCGGATTCCTACAATGAGCAGTTCTTC. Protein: CASRLADSYNEQFF.

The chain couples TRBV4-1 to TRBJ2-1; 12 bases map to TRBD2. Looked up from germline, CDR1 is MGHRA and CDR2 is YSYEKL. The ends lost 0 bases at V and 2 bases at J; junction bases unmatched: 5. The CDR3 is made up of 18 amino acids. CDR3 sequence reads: CASSQDSPSGRAYNEQFF. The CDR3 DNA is TGCGCCAGCAGCCAAGATTCGCCTAGCGGGAGGGCCTACAATGAGCAGTTCTTC.

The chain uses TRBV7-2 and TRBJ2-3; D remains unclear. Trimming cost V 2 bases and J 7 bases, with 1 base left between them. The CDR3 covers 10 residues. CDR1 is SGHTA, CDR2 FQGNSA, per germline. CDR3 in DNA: TGTGCCAGCAGCTTAAATACGCAGTATTTT. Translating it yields CASSLNTQYF.

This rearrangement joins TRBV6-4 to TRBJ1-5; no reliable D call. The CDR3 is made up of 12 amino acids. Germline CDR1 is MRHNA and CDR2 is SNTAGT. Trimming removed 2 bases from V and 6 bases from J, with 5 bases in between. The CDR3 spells CASSDRSQPQHF. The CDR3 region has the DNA TGTGCCAGCAGTGACCGCTCTCAGCCCCAGCATTTT.

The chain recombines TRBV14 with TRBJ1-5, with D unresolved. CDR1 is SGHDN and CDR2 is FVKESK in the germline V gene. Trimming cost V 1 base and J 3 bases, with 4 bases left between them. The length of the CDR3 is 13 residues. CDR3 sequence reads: CASSQGYNQPQHF. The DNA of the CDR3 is TGTGCCAGCAGCCAAGGGTACAATCAGCCCCAGCATTTT. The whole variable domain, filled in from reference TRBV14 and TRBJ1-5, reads EAGVTQFPSHSVIEKGQTVTLRCDPISGHDNLYWYRRVMGKEIKFLLHFVKESKQDESGMPNNRFLAERTGGTYSTLKVQPAELEDSGVYFCASSQGYNQPQHFGDGTRLSIL.

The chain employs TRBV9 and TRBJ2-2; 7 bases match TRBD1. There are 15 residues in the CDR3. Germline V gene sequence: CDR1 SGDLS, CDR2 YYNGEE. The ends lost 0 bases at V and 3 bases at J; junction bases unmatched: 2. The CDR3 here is CASSVVDRHTGELFF. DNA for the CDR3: TGTGCCAGCAGCGTAGTGGACAGGCACACCGGGGAGCTGTTTTTT. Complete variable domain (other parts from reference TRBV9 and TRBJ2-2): DSGVTQTPKHLITATGQRVTLRCSPRSGDLSVYWYQQSLDQGLQFLIQYYNGEERAKGNILERFSAQQFPDLHSELNLSSLELGDSALYFCASSVVDRHTGELFFGEGSRLTVL.

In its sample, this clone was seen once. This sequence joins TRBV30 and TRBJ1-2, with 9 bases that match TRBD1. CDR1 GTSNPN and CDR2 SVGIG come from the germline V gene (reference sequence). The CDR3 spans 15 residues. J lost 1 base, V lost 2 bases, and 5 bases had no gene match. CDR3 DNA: TGTGCCTGGAGTCCTGGGACAGGGTTTAACTATGGCTACACCTTC. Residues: CAWSPGTGFNYGYTF. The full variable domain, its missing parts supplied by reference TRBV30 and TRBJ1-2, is SQTIHQWPATLVQPVGSPLSLECTVEGTSNPNLYWYRQAAGRGLQLLFYSVGIGQISSEVPQNLSASRPQDRQFILSSKKLLLSDSGFYLCAWSPGTGFNYGYTFGSGTRLTVV.

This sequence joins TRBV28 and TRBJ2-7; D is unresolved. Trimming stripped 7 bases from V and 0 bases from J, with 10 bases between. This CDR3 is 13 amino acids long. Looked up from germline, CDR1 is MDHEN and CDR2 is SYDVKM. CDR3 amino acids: CASTQTYSYEQYF. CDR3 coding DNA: TGTGCCAGCACGCAGACATACTCCTACGAGCAGTACTTC.

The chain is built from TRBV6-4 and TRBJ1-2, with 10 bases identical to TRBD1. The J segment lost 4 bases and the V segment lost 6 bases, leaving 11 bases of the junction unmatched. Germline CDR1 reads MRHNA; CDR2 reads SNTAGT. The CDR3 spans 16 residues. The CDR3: CASSTEPGQGTYGYTF. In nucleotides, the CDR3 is TGTGCCAGCAGCACGGAGCCGGGACAGGGGACCTATGGCTACACCTTC.

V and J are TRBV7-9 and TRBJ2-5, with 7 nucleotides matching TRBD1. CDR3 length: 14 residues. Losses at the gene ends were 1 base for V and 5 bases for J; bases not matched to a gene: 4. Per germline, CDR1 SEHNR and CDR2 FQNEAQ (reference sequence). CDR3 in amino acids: CASSLVRGPETQYF. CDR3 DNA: TGTGCCAGCAGCTTAGTGAGGGGGCCGGAGACCCAGTACTTC.

The CDR3 region is CASAQGAGGRGAFF. The CDR3 bases are TGTGCCAGCGCCCAGGGGGCCGGGGGTAGAGGTGCTTTCTTT. The chain joins TRBV6-1 to TRBJ1-1; 8 bases map to TRBD1. Germline V CDR1 and CDR2: MNHNS, SASEGT. With 8 bases clipped from V and 11 bases from J, the junction kept 16 bases outside the gene matches. The CDR3 is made up of 14 amino acids.

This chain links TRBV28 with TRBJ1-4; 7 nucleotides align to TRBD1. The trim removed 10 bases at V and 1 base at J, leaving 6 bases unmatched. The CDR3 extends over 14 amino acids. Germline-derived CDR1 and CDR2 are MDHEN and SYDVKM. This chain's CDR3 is CANPTGRTNEKLFF. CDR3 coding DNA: TGTGCCAACCCGACAGGGAGAACTAATGAAAAACTGTTTTTT. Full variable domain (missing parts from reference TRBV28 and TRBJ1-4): DVKVTQSSRYLVKRTGEKVFLECVQDMDHENMFWYRQDPGLGLRLIYFSYDVKMKEKGDIPEGYSVSREKKERFSLILESASTNQTSMYLCANPTGRTNEKLFFGSGTQLSVL.

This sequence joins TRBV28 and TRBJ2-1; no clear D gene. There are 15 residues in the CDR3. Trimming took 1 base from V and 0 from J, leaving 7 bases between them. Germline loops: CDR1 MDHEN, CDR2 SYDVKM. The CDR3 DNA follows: TGTGCCAGCAGTTTATTCGTTAGCTCCTACAATGAGCAGTTCTTC. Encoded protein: CASSLFVSSYNEQFF.

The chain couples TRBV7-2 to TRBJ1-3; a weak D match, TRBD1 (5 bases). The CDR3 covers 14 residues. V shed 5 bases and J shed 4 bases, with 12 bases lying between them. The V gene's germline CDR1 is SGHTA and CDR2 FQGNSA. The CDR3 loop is CASSITGQGNTIYF. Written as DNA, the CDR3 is TGTGCCAGCAGCATCACGGGGCAAGGAAACACCATATATTTT.

This CDR3 reads CASTPIPENTEAFF. The CDR3 DNA sequence: TGTGCCAGCACCCCAATCCCAGAAAACACTGAAGCTTTCTTT. The chain links TRBV7-7 to TRBJ1-1; D call uncertain. Germline V gene data show CDR1 as SSHAT and CDR2 as FNYEAQ (reference sequence). The CDR3 extends over 14 amino acids. V lost 7 bases to trimming and J lost 2 bases, with 14 bases between them.

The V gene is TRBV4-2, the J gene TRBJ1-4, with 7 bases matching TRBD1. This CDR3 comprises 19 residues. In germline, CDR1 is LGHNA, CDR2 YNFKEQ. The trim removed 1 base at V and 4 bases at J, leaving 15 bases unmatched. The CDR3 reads CASSQVVTTRGQLNEKLFF. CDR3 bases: TGTGCCAGCAGCCAAGTAGTAACCACGCGGGGACAGCTTAATGAAAAACTGTTTTTT.

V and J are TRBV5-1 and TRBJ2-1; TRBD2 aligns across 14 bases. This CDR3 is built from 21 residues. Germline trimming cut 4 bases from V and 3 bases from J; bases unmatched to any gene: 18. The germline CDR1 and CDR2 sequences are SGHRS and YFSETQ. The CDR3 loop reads CASSPGQGIGTSGSNYNEQFF. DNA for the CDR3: TGCGCCAGCAGCCCCGGACAGGGCATCGGGACTAGCGGGAGTAACTACAATGAGCAGTTCTTC.

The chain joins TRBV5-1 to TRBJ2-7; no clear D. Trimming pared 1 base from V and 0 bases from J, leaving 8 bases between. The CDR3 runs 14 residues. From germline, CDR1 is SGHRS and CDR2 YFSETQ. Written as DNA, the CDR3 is TGCGCCAGCAGCTTGTCGTACCCCTCCTACGAGCAGTACTTC. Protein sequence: CASSLSYPSYEQYF.

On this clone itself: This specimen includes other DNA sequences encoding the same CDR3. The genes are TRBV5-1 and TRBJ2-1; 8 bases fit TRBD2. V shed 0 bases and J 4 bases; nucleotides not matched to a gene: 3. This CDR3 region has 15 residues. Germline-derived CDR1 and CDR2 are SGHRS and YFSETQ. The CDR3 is CASSLVTSGYNEQFF. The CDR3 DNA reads TGCGCCAGCAGCTTGGTAACTAGCGGTTACAATGAGCAGTTCTTC.

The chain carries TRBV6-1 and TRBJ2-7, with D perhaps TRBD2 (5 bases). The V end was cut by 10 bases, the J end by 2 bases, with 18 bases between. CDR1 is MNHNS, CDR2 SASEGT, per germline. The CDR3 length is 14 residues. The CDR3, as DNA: TGTGCCAACCTTCCTAGTATGAGGGCCTACGAGCAGTACTTC. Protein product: CANLPSMRAYEQYF.

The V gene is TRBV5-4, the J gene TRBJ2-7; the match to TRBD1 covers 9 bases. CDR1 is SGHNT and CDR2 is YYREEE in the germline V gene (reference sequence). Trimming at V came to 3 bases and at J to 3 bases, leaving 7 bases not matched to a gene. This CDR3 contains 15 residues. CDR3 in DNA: TGTGCCAGCAGCTCTAGGACAGGGGACCGCTACGAGCAGTACTTC. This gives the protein CASSSRTGDRYEQYF.